These 20 T cell receptor beta chains originate from one sample sequenced in a study of blood T cell repertoires in COVID-19. The table came from immunoSEQ multiplex PCR; TCRdb's copy has only in-frame clones and leaves some out. This sample yields over 150,000 clones, of which approximately 73% are seen a single time; roughly 3.5% belongs to the top ten. Sequences were obtained from peripheral blood. These receptors originate from a woman older than 75 with acute or convalescent COVID-19.

This rearrangement joins TRBV5-6 to TRBJ2-5; weak D call: TRBD1 (5 bases). CDR1 SGHDT and CDR2 YYEEEE come from the germline V gene. The CDR3 extends over 13 amino acids. V was trimmed by 1 base and J by 3 bases, leaving 7 bases between them. CDR3 residues: CASSLWGKETQYF. CDR3 sequence (DNA): TGTGCCAGCAGCTTGTGGGGCAAAGAGACCCAGTACTTC.

This chain connects TRBV30 to TRBJ1-5; D unresolved. The CDR3 loop spans 17 amino acids. V was cut by 6 bases and J by 4 bases, with 25 bases left in between. Germline V gene lookup returns CDR1 GTSNPN and CDR2 SVGIG (reference sequence). CDR3 residues: CACLVGPAVGNNQPQHF. Written as DNA, the CDR3 is TGTGCCTGCCTCGTGGGCCCCGCCGTGGGTAATAATCAGCCCCAGCATTTT.

The CDR3 protein is CASSLEGTVNEKLFF. As DNA, the CDR3 is TGTGCCAGCAGCTTGGAGGGGACAGTCAATGAAAAACTGTTTTTT. The chain combines TRBV5-6 with TRBJ1-4, with 7 bases fitting TRBD1. Per germline, CDR1 SGHDT and CDR2 YYEEEE. V shed 0 bases, J shed 5 bases, and the junction held 4 bases outside the gene matches. The length of the CDR3 is 15 residues.

V usage is TRBV19 and J usage is TRBJ1-5, with D perhaps TRBD1 (5 bases). V dropped 4 bases and J dropped 4 bases, with 14 bases sitting between them. The CDR3 totals 15 residues. Germline V gene sequence: CDR1 LNHDA, CDR2 SQIVND (reference sequence). The CDR3 bases are TGTGCCAGTAGTAAGTCCTTTCGGGGGAATCAGCCCCAGCATTTT. Its protein product is CASSKSFRGNQPQHF.

This chain uses TRBV2 with TRBJ1-4; D is unclear. CDR1 and CDR2 (germline): SNHLY, FYNNEI. Trimming left V 4 bases short and J 7 bases short, with 10 bases between. The CDR3 consists of 13 residues. Here the CDR3 reads CASSADMSEKLFF. Here the CDR3 DNA reads TGTGCCAGCAGTGCTGACATGAGTGAAAAACTGTTTTTT.

This clone showed up just once. The gene calls are TRBV18 and TRBJ2-7, with 7 bases identical to TRBD2. The CDR3 loop spans 17 amino acids. Germline V gives CDR1 KGHSH, CDR2 LQKENI. J was trimmed by 1 base and V by 3 bases; bases with no gene match: 12. CDR3 region: CASSPRGGSTGSYEQYF. In DNA form, the CDR3 reads TGTGCCAGCTCACCGAGGGGCGGGAGCACGGGTTCCTACGAGCAGTACTTC.

The chain joins TRBV4-1 to TRBJ1-1; D is undetermined. Deletions cut 0 bases from V and 3 bases from J, with 11 bases between. Germline V gives CDR1 MGHRA, CDR2 YSYEKL. The CDR3 has 15 amino acids. The CDR3 coding sequence is TGCGCCAGCAGCCAAGAAACGTCTATTTACACTGAAGCTTTCTTT. Its translation is CASSQETSIYTEAFF.

Regarding this clone: This specimen includes other DNA sequences encoding the same CDR3. The CDR3 is CASSYGQGGAQYF. The CDR3 bases are TGTGCCAGCAGTTACGGACAGGGGGGGGCCCAGTACTTC. The rearrangement links TRBV11-1 to TRBJ2-5, with 10 bases fitting TRBD1. Unmatched junction bases numbered 7, after V lost 6 bases and J lost 9 bases. The CDR3 consists of 13 residues. CDR1 and CDR2 from the germline V gene are SGHAT and FQDESV (reference sequence).

V usage is TRBV3-1 (or the pseudogene TRBV3-2) and J usage is TRBJ2-3; 8 nucleotides line up with TRBD2. This CDR3 has 20 amino acids. Germline-derived CDR1 and CDR2 are LGHDT and YNNKEL (reference sequence). The ends lost 0 bases at V and 4 bases at J; junction bases unmatched: 18. The DNA of the CDR3 is TGTGCCAGCAGCCAAGATTCCCCGCCGGGAGGGGGGTTTGGTGCAGATACGCAGTATTTT. It yields the protein CASSQDSPPGGGFGADTQYF.

This chain links TRBV30 with TRBJ1-5; 7 bases are a match to TRBD1. V gave up 1 base and J gave up 4 bases; unmatched junction bases: 10. This CDR3 has 16 amino acids. Germline V gives CDR1 GTSNPN, CDR2 SVGIG (reference sequence). CDR3 residues: CAWSGGDSPRNQPQHF. CDR3 nucleotide sequence: TGTGCCTGGAGTGGGGGGGACAGCCCAAGGAATCAGCCCCAGCATTTT.

The chain combines TRBV27 with TRBJ2-3; D possibly corresponds to TRBD2 (6 bases). The ends were cut back, 6 bases at V and 2 bases at J, with 15 bases in the middle. The CDR3 loop spans 15 amino acids. The V gene's germline CDR1 is MNHEY and CDR2 SMNVEV (reference sequence). CDR3 sequence: CASSSTGVLTDTQYF. The CDR3 DNA follows: TGTGCCAGCAGCTCGACGGGGGTTCTCACAGATACGCAGTATTTT.

Only one count was recorded for this clone. The V call is TRBV11-2, the J call TRBJ2-7; the D is unclear. Germline V lookup: CDR1 SGHAT, CDR2 FQNNGV. The CDR3 is 16 amino acids. V shed 5 bases and J shed 3 bases, with 20 bases lying between them. This CDR3 reads CASSTTRFGNVYEQYF. In DNA form, the CDR3 reads TGTGCCAGCAGCACAACGCGGTTTGGTAACGTCTACGAGCAGTACTTC.

This sequence joins TRBV6-2 or TRBV6-3 and TRBJ1-2; tentative D call: TRBD1 (5 bases). CDR3 size: 13 residues. Germline V gene data show CDR1 as MNHEY and CDR2 as SVGEGT. Trimming removed 2 bases at V and 4 bases at J, with 8 bases between. CDR3 amino acids: CASSYGGSYGYTF. The CDR3 coding sequence is TGTGCCAGCAGTTACGGGGGGAGCTATGGCTACACCTTC.

The chain is built from TRBV28 and TRBJ2-7, with 11 bases matching TRBD2. CDR1 MDHEN and CDR2 SYDVKM come from the germline V gene. The CDR3 consists of 17 residues. Losses at the gene ends were 5 bases for V and 0 bases for J; bases not matched to a gene: 9. The CDR3 reads CASSPYSGGVGSYEQYF. The CDR3 bases are TGTGCCAGCAGTCCCTATAGCGGGGGGGTTGGCTCCTACGAGCAGTACTTC.

This chain connects TRBV4-1 to TRBJ2-3; 15 positions agree with TRBD2. This CDR3 region has 17 residues. Germline CDR1 and CDR2: MGHRA and YSYEKL. V lost 4 bases and J lost 2; bases outside the gene matches: 4. The CDR3 protein is CASSLGTSGGITDTQYF. CDR3 bases: TGCGCCAGCAGCCTAGGGACTAGCGGGGGGATCACAGATACGCAGTATTTT.

This chain joins TRBV7-3 and TRBJ1-1; D not resolved. V was trimmed by 2 bases and J by 1 base, leaving 5 bases between them. CDR1 and CDR2 (germline): SGHTA, FQGTGA. The CDR3 sequence is 13 residues long. The CDR3 DNA reads as TGTGCCAGCAGCTTAGGCAAGAACACTGAAGCTTTCTTT. Its protein is CASSLGKNTEAFF.

This clone showed up just a few times. The chain joins TRBV2 to TRBJ1-4; tentative D call: TRBD1 (5 bases). The CDR3 contains 15 residues. Germline-derived CDR1 and CDR2 are SNHLY and FYNNEI. Trimming removed 4 bases from V and 4 bases from J, with 13 bases in between. The CDR3 here is CASSVTGGVNEKLFF. In nucleotides, the CDR3 is TGTGCCAGCAGTGTCACAGGAGGGGTTAATGAAAAACTGTTTTTT.

The chain combines TRBV29-1 with TRBJ1-1, with D possibly being TRBD1 (5 bases). The CDR3 is made up of 14 amino acids. V was pared by 5 bases and J by 1 base, with 14 bases between. The germline CDR1 and CDR2 sequences are SQVTM and ANQGSEA. DNA for the CDR3: TGCAGCGTTTTTACAGGATTCAGGAACACTGAAGCTTTCTTT. Residues: CSVFTGFRNTEAFF. The full variable domain, in which reference TRBV29-1 and TRBJ1-1 provide the parts outside the CDR3, is SAVISQKPSRDICQRGTSLTIQCQVDSQVTMMFWYRQQPGQSLTLIATANQGSEATYESGFVIDKFPISRPNLTFSTLTVSNMSPEDSSIYLCSVFTGFRNTEAFFGQGTRLTVV.

This chain links TRBV29-1 with TRBJ2-7; 9 positions agree with TRBD1. Germline values: CDR1 SQVTM, CDR2 ANQGSEA. The CDR3 has 14 amino acids. The V gene end was trimmed by 7 bases and the J gene end by 5 bases; junction bases not matched to a gene: 12. The CDR3 region has the DNA TGCAGCGCCAACGCTGTGGACAGGGGCGACGAGCAGTACTTC. It translates to CSANAVDRGDEQYF.

This chain links TRBV9 with TRBJ1-5; 12 bases match TRBD1. Germline values: CDR1 SGDLS, CDR2 YYNGEE. The trim removed 4 bases at V and 7 bases at J, leaving 6 bases unmatched. This CDR3 spans 15 amino acids. The CDR3 reads CASSRGTGGGQPQHF. The CDR3 DNA reads as TGTGCCAGCAGCCGCGGGACAGGGGGCGGGCAGCCCCAGCATTTT.